This is a list of T cell receptor beta chains from one sample in a study of OX40 agonist ivuxolimab in advanced cancers. The repertoire was sequenced with immunoSEQ multiplex PCR; TCRdb's copy has only in-frame clones and lacks some. The sample lists 75,000 to 95,000 clones, around 87% occurring once. This specimen consisted of CD4+ or CD8+ T cells sorted from blood, obtained in a trial of the OX40 agonist ivuxolimab. Receptors were obtained from an adult with an advanced solid tumor such as melanoma, head and neck, liver or kidney cancer. Both conserved end residues are part of each CDR3. Fields, in order: clone size, V gene, J gene, CDR3 protein. Clone size is shown for a subset of rows, as once, few, many or a class of expanded clone.

size: NA; V: TRBV20-1; J: TRBJ2-2; CDR3: CSAAPDRELFF
size: NA; V: TRBV4-1; J: TRBJ1-2; CDR3: CASSQNIRLANYGYTF
size: NA; V: TRBV19; J: TRBJ1-5; CDR3: CASSIDRDQPQHF
size: NA; V: TRBV2; J: TRBJ2-7; CDR3: CASRGDPYEQYF
size: NA; V: TRBV7-9; J: TRBJ2-1; CDR3: CASSLAGQPEFF
size: NA; V: TRBV18; J: TRBJ2-2; CDR3: CASSERDRATGELFF
size: NA; V: TRBV19; J: TRBJ1-2; CDR3: CASNPLRDAYGYTF
size: NA; V: TRBV27; J: TRBJ2-1; CDR3: CASSSGLAGALFF
size: NA; V: TRBV9; J: TRBJ1-5; CDR3: CASSVLGGYQPQHF
size: NA; V: TRBV28; J: TRBJ2-7; CDR3: CASSTGPVEQYF
size: NA; V: TRBV11-2; J: TRBJ1-5; CDR3: CASSVSGGIQPQHF
size: NA; V: TRBV28; J: TRBJ1-1; CDR3: CASGRGETEAFF
size: NA; V: TRBV7-2; J: TRBJ2-1; CDR3: CASSPGLAGTNEQFF
size: NA; V: TRBV5-8; J: TRBJ2-7; CDR3: CASTGTGGNEQYF
size: NA; V: TRBV18; J: TRBJ1-2; CDR3: CASSPGQVDYGYTF
size: NA; V: TRBV6-1; J: TRBJ2-2; CDR3: CASSEGSPTSGGDHGELFF
size: NA; V: TRBV18; J: TRBJ1-2; CDR3: CASSSGPGQGFGYTF
size: few; V: TRBV5-1; J: TRBJ2-3; CDR3: CASSSLGTDTQYF
size: NA; V: TRBV28; J: TRBJ1-2; CDR3: CASTSANYGYTF
size: NA; V: TRBV7-2; J: TRBJ2-1; CDR3: CASSLLMGGGYRDEQFF
size: NA; V: TRBV6-5; J: TRBJ1-2; CDR3: CASSYSDRPYYGYTF
size: NA; V: TRBV5-5; J: TRBJ2-6; CDR3: CASLFLPGANVLTF
size: NA; V: TRBV5-8; J: TRBJ2-1; CDR3: CASRGLAYYNEQFF
size: few; V: TRBV5-6; J: TRBJ1-6; CDR3: CASSLAGTALQPLHF
size: few; V: TRBV30; J: TRBJ2-1; CDR3: CAWSGLGQGDEQFF
size: few; V: TRBV30; J: TRBJ1-1; CDR3: CAWSLRVNTEAFF
size: NA; V: TRBV6-6; J: TRBJ1-1; CDR3: CASTLPDTEAFF
size: NA; V: TRBV9; J: TRBJ2-3; CDR3: CASSFWGTDTQYF
size: NA; V: TRBV4-3; J: TRBJ2-1; CDR3: CASSQDSGRLSEQFF
size: NA; V: TRBV9; J: TRBJ1-2; CDR3: CASSVAPSGPGYTF
size: NA; V: TRBV2; J: TRBJ2-5; CDR3: CASSEARTVSWTQYF
size: once; V: TRBV7-2; J: TRBJ1-2; CDR3: CASSSGTGLISGYTF